The 8 T cell receptor beta chains listed next were all sequenced from one sample in a study of cytomegalovirus exposure and HLA in healthy donors. PCR used 60 Vbeta primers and 13 Jbeta primers. Assay used: immunoSEQ multiplex PCR; TCRdb lists only in-frame clones, some missing. The repertoire holds approximately 280,000 clones, with approximately 90% as singletons. The sample consisted of PBMCs. The origin of the receptors is a woman between 18 and 29 years old in good health and CMV-seronegative.

The chain carries TRBV21-1 and TRBJ2-1; TRBD2 was called by the table and not checked on the DNA. TRBV21-1 corresponds to a pseudogene. This CDR3 comprises 17 residues. CDR3 bases: TGTGCCAGCTTCGCCCTAACCCCCTCGACTAGCGGGGGTGAGCAGTTCTTC. It specifies CASFALTPSTSGGEQFF.

This rearrangement joins TRBV9 to TRBJ2-7, with 8 positions matching TRBD2. CDR1 SGDLS and CDR2 YYNGEE come from the germline V gene. The CDR3 is made up of 13 amino acids. V shed 5 bases and J 3 bases; nucleotides not matched to a gene: 4. The CDR3 loop reads CASSPGTSYEQYF. The CDR3 DNA sequence: TGTGCCAGCAGTCCCGGGACTAGCTACGAGCAGTACTTC. Together with reference TRBV9 and TRBJ2-7, the CDR3 gives the full variable domain: DSGVTQTPKHLITATGQRVTLRCSPRSGDLSVYWYQQSLDQGLQFLIQYYNGEERAKGNILERFSAQQFPDLHSELNLSSLELGDSALYFCASSPGTSYEQYFGPGTRLTVT.

The chain is built from TRBV15 and TRBJ1-6, with TRBD1 matching over 7 bases. With V trimmed by 5 bases and J by 8 bases, 3 bases remained unmatched. The CDR3 totals 13 residues. Per the germline V gene, CDR1 is LNHNV and CDR2 is YYDKDF (reference sequence). The CDR3: CATSLRGDSPLHF. The CDR3 DNA reads as TGTGCCACCAGCCTCAGGGGGGATTCACCCCTCCACTTT.

The chain recombines TRBV10-3 with TRBJ1-6, with a possible D match to TRBD1 (6 bases). Germline V gene sequence: CDR1 ENHRY, CDR2 SYGVKD. This CDR3 spans 16 amino acids. V was cut by 0 bases and J by 12 bases, with 18 bases left in between. CDR3 nucleotides: TGTGCCATCAGTGAGTCGATGGGGGCCAGCTTTCTACCCCTCCACTTT. This sequence encodes CAISESMGASFLPLHF.

V is TRBV6-5 and J is TRBJ2-4; D is perhaps TRBD1 (5 bases). In germline, CDR1 is MNHEY, CDR2 SVGAGI. Trimming shortened V by 2 bases and J by 0 bases, and 11 bases separated the two germline ends. The CDR3 is made up of 16 amino acids. The CDR3 bases are TGTGCCAGCAGTTACACCCCGACAGTAGCCAAAAACATTCAGTACTTC. Translated: CASSYTPTVAKNIQYF.

The chain recombines TRBV5-1 with TRBJ2-5; TRBD2 is a possible D gene (6 bases). V lost 0 bases to trimming and J lost 3 bases, with 9 bases between them. This CDR3 is built from 14 residues. Germline V lookup: CDR1 SGHRS, CDR2 YFSETQ. The CDR3 sequence is CASSLVAGKETQYF. In DNA form, the CDR3 reads TGCGCCAGCAGCTTGGTGGCGGGGAAAGAGACCCAGTACTTC.

V is TRBV6-1 and J is TRBJ1-5, with D perhaps TRBD1 (6 bases). The CDR3 contains 15 residues. Germline CDR1 and CDR2: MNHNS and SASEGT. V lost 4 bases and J 6 bases, leaving 16 bases between the germline ends. The chain's CDR3 is CASSAAGVVGQPQHF. In DNA, the CDR3 is TGTGCCAGCAGTGCAGCAGGGGTCGTAGGTCAGCCCCAGCATTTT.

The gene calls are TRBV15 and TRBJ1-1; D call uncertain. Germline-derived CDR1 and CDR2 are LNHNV and YYDKDF (reference sequence). The ends were cut back, 0 bases at V and 0 bases at J, with 8 bases in the middle. The CDR3 sequence is 15 residues long. CDR3 in amino acids: CATSREGSMNTEAFF. CDR3 bases: TGTGCCACCAGCAGAGAGGGCAGCATGAACACTGAAGCTTTCTTT.